The TCR beta chain under discussion was sequenced for a study of blood T cell repertoires in COVID-19. Using immunoSEQ multiplex PCR, the repertoire was profiled, and TCRdb retains in-frame clones only, with some absent. The sample has 100,000 to 150,000 clones, around four fifths seen once. This clone was counted only a few times. Germline V lookup: CDR1 MNHNS, CDR2 SASEGT. V was pared by 2 bases and J by 6 bases, with 8 bases between. CDR3 size: 13 residues. The sample comprised peripheral blood. This TCR came from a man between 60 and 75 years old with acute or convalescent COVID-19. The chain employs TRBV6-1 and TRBJ2-1; D is undetermined. The CDR3 nucleotides are TGTGCCAGCAGTGAAAATAGAGTCAATGAGCAGTTCTTC. Encoded protein: CASSENRVNEQFF.